Shown below are 26 T cell receptor beta chains from a single sample sequenced in a study of T cells in Graves' hyperthyroidism and ophthalmopathy. The investigators amplified TCR beta CDR3 regions from RNA transcripts. An initial round of RT-PCR targeting the TCR CDR3 relied on the HTBI primer set. Each CDR3 protein gets one entry after TCRdb re-called the multiplex PCR reads with MiXCR. This table has some 510,000 distinct CDR3 sequences, more than 20% appearing once. Sequencing was performed on blood. Receptors were obtained from a young man with Graves' hyperthyroidism.

This clonotype was recorded many times. This chain uses TRBV28 with TRBJ1-3, with 8 bases lining up with TRBD1. Germline lookup yields CDR1 MDHEN and CDR2 SYDVKM. Unmatched junction bases numbered 7, after V lost 5 bases and J lost 4 bases. There are 15 residues in the CDR3. The CDR3 nucleotides read TGTGCCAGCAGTAGACAGGGGTTGCGCGGAAACACCATATATTTT. This gives the protein CASSRQGLRGNTIYF.

V is TRBV12-3 or TRBV12-4 and J is TRBJ1-1; D might be TRBD1 (6 bases). Between the trimmed V and J ends, which lost 6 bases and 2 bases, there was a span of 16 bases. The CDR3 is made up of 15 amino acids. The CDR3 bases are TGTGCCAGCAGCCCCCTGGGGGCCTTTAACACTGAAGCTTTCTTT. It codes for CASSPLGAFNTEAFF.

This clonotype was seen ten or more times. This sequence joins TRBV10-3 and TRBJ1-1; TRBD1 might be the D (6 bases). Germline CDR1 ENHRY, CDR2 SYGVKD. V gave up 2 bases and J gave up 2 bases, with 15 bases separating them. CDR3 length equals 16 residues. CDR3 sequence: CAISEELDRRNTEAFF. DNA of the CDR3: TGTGCCATCAGTGAGGAACTAGACAGGCGTAACACTGAAGCTTTCTTT.

The J gene is TRBJ2-5, the V gene TRBV27; unclear D gene. The V and J ends lost 1 base and 1 base respectively, with 19 bases between them. The CDR3 is 18 amino acids. CDR1 is MNHEY, CDR2 SMNVEV, per germline (reference sequence). CDR3 coding DNA: TGTGCCAGCAGTTTATTCGGCATCCAGAAGCCCTCCCAAGAGACCCAGTACTTC. Translation: CASSLFGIQKPSQETQYF.

This clonotype has just a few counts. The chain uses TRBV12-3 or TRBV12-4 and TRBJ2-1; D might be TRBD2 (7 bases). The CDR3 totals 17 residues. Trimming shortened V by 4 bases and J by 5 bases, and 21 bases separated the two germline ends. CDR3 DNA sequence: TGTGCCAGCAGTTCGTCTCGGCTCGGGGGGCACGACAATGAGCAGTTCTTC. It specifies CASSSSRLGGHDNEQFF.

This chain connects TRBV28 to TRBJ1-6, with 7 bases fitting TRBD1. Germline V CDR1 and CDR2: MDHEN, SYDVKM. Trimming at V came to 4 bases and at J to 9 bases, leaving 9 bases not matched to a gene. The CDR3 spans 15 residues. The DNA of the CDR3 is TGTGCCAGCAGTTCCCCGACAGGGTACCTTTCACCCCTCCACTTT. This gives the protein CASSSPTGYLSPLHF.

This clonotype was seen many times. The gene calls are TRBV12-3 or TRBV12-4 and TRBJ2-5; 8 positions agree with TRBD1. Trimming cost V 4 bases and J 4 bases; bases outside gene matches: 8. CDR3 length: 15 amino acids. For the CDR3, the DNA is TGTGCCAGCAGTTCGGGGGACAGGATCCCAGAGACCCAGTACTTC. Amino acid sequence: CASSSGDRIPETQYF.

This clonotype was counted only a few times. The V gene is TRBV9, the J gene TRBJ1-1; possibly TRBD1 for D (6 bases). Germline CDR1 reads SGDLS; CDR2 reads YYNGEE. V lost 4 bases, J lost 2 bases, and 18 bases lay in between. This CDR3 has 16 residues. The CDR3 loop is CASSPFGGGLNTEAFF. The CDR3 DNA reads TGTGCCAGCAGCCCCTTTGGGGGGGGCCTCAACACTGAAGCTTTCTTT.

This clonotype was picked up a small number of times. Relative to the germline gene, one junction end is altered; a read error may explain this. This chain links TRBV7-2 with TRBJ2-2, with D possibly matching TRBD1 (6 bases). CDR3 length equals 15 residues. Germline V lookup: CDR1 SGHTA, CDR2 FQGNSA. The CDR3 spells CASSLAGWDTGELFF. The DNA for the CDR3 is TGTGCCAGCAGCTTAGCCGGGTGGGACACCGGGGAGCTGTTTTTC.

Comments on this clonotype: This may stem from a read error, because a much larger clone lies one nucleotide away. This chain joins TRBV7-6 and TRBJ2-5, with 7 bases aligning to TRBD1. The germline CDR1 and CDR2 sequences are SGHVS and FNYEAQ. The V gene end was trimmed by 3 bases and the J gene end by 5 bases; junction bases not matched to a gene: 6. CDR3 length: 14 amino acids. The CDR3 DNA reads as TGTGCCAGCAGCTTGAGGGGGCCCGTGGAGACCCAGTACTTC. Encoded protein: CASSLRGPVETQYF.

This clonotype was recorded at least ten times. The rearrangement links TRBV6-5 to TRBJ1-2; D uncertain. CDR3 length equals 13 residues. The V end lost 4 bases, the J end lost 3 bases, and 9 bases lay between the germline ends. The germline V gene encodes CDR1 MNHEY and CDR2 SVGAGI. The CDR3 DNA reads as TGTGCCAGCAGTTTTTCTTCTTACTATGGCTACACCTTC. This gives the protein CASSFSSYYGYTF.

The chain combines TRBV11-2 with TRBJ2-2; D gene ambiguous. The CDR3 has 18 amino acids. With 1 base removed from V and 5 bases from J, the gap between germline ends came to 20 bases. The germline V gene has CDR1 SGHAT and CDR2 FQNNGV. CDR3 in DNA: TGTGCCAGCAGCTTAGGTTCCTTGGGCACCCAGAGGACCGGGGAGCTGTTTTTT. Protein sequence: CASSLGSLGTQRTGELFF.

This clonotype showed up many times. The chain carries TRBV7-9 and TRBJ2-7; perhaps TRBD1 as D (7 bases). Per germline, CDR1 SEHNR and CDR2 FQNEAQ (reference sequence). The CDR3 runs 14 residues. Trimming shortened V by 4 bases and J by 3 bases, and 13 bases separated the two germline ends. The CDR3 bases are TGTGCCAGCAGCTCATTGCGGGACAGCTACGAGCAGTACTTC. This codes for CASSSLRDSYEQYF.

The chain carries TRBV19 and TRBJ1-2; D gene unclear. From germline, CDR1 is LNHDA and CDR2 SQIVND (reference sequence). This CDR3 spans 13 amino acids. Deletions cut 8 bases from V and 2 bases from J, with 12 bases between. The CDR3 reads CASGPGLNYGYTF. The DNA of the CDR3 is TGTGCCAGTGGTCCGGGTTTGAACTATGGCTACACCTTC. Using reference TRBV19 and TRBJ1-2 for the parts outside the CDR3, the full variable domain is DGGITQSPKYLFRKEGQNVTLSCEQNLNHDAMYWYRQDPGQGLRLIYYSQIVNDFQKGDIAEGYSVSREKKESFPLTVTSAQKNPTAFYLCASGPGLNYGYTFGSGTRLTVV.

This clonotype has a handful of counts. The chain carries TRBV5-6 and TRBJ2-5; D possibly corresponds to TRBD2 (5 bases). V lost 2 bases and J 4 bases, leaving 12 bases between the germline ends. Germline lookup yields CDR1 SGHDT and CDR2 YYEEEE. CDR3 length: 14 amino acids. CDR3 loop: CASSFMGAAETQYF. The CDR3 nucleotides are TGTGCCAGCAGCTTTATGGGAGCTGCAGAGACCCAGTACTTC. Drawing the rest from reference TRBV5-6 and TRBJ2-5, the complete variable domain is DAGVTQSPTHLIKTRGQQVTLRCSPKSGHDTVSWYQQALGQGPQFIFQYYEEEERQRGNFPDRFSGHQFPNYSSELNVNALLLGDSALYLCASSFMGAAETQYFGPGTRLLVL.

This clonotype has a handful of counts. The gene calls are TRBV11-1 and TRBJ2-5; D gene unclear. This CDR3 region has 15 residues. The germline gives CDR1 SGHAT, CDR2 FQDESV (reference sequence). The V end was cut by 3 bases, the J end by 4 bases, with 15 bases between. Here the CDR3 DNA reads TGTGCCAGCAGCTTTCCCGGCCTCGGAACAGAGACCCAGTACTTC. This translates into CASSFPGLGTETQYF.

This clonotype was found many times. V is TRBV4-1 and J is TRBJ2-5, with D possibly TRBD1 on 5 matching bases. The germline V and J ends were trimmed by 1 base and 5 bases, with 11 bases remaining between them. This CDR3 is built from 14 residues. Germline V CDR1 and CDR2: MGHRA, YSYEKL. CDR3 coding DNA: TGCGCCAGCAGCCAAGTAGGGGTAGGGGAGACCCAGTACTTC. It translates to CASSQVGVGETQYF.

This clonotype was detected only a few times. The CDR3 loop reads CASSLPTSGRAEQYF. The CDR3 DNA reads as TGTGCCAGCAGCCTCCCCACTAGCGGGAGGGCCGAGCAGTACTTC. The chain is built from TRBV12-3 or TRBV12-4 and TRBJ2-7, with 13 bases aligning to TRBD2. This CDR3 has 15 residues. J lost 6 bases, V lost 6 bases, and 8 bases had no gene match.

The gene calls are TRBV6-1 and TRBJ2-7, with D unclear. V lost 6 bases and J 1 base, leaving 13 bases between the germline ends. The CDR3 sequence is 14 residues long. CDR1 is MNHNS, CDR2 SASEGT, per germline. This CDR3 is CASSPRYLSYEQYF. In DNA, the CDR3 is TGTGCCAGCAGCCCCAGGTACCTTTCCTACGAGCAGTACTTC.

The sample holds a few counts of this clonotype. V gene TRBV4-1 combines with J gene TRBJ1-5; tentative D call: TRBD1 (6 bases). CDR1 is MGHRA, CDR2 YSYEKL, per germline. This CDR3 region has 15 residues. V was trimmed by 4 bases and J by 7 bases, leaving 17 bases between them. CDR3 region: CASSPEGGRGQPQHF. The CDR3 DNA sequence: TGCGCCAGCAGCCCGGAGGGGGGGAGGGGACAGCCCCAGCATTTT.

J is TRBJ1-6 and V is TRBV14; TRBD1 matches at 7 bases. The CDR3 is made up of 15 amino acids. Per the germline V gene, CDR1 is SGHDN and CDR2 is FVKESK. The V gene end was trimmed by 1 base and the J gene end by 11 bases; junction bases not matched to a gene: 8. CDR3 amino acids: CASSQGWTGRPPLHF. The CDR3 nucleotides are TGTGCCAGCAGCCAAGGGTGGACAGGTCGACCACCCCTCCACTTT.

This clonotype was seen repeatedly, ten times or more. This chain uses TRBV12-3 or TRBV12-4 with TRBJ1-2; maybe TRBD1 (6 bases). V was shortened by 2 bases and J by 6 bases, with 25 bases between the two germline ends. There are 18 residues in the CDR3. CDR3 loop: CASSLRGGIRLIRHGYTF. The CDR3 DNA reads TGTGCCAGCAGTTTAAGGGGGGGCATTCGCCTAATCAGACATGGCTACACCTTC.

This clonotype has a count of ten or more. This sequence joins TRBV28 and TRBJ2-2; 7 bases are shared with TRBD2. Germline V CDR1 and CDR2: MDHEN, SYDVKM. With 5 bases clipped from V and 3 bases from J, the junction kept 6 bases outside the gene matches. This CDR3 is built from 15 residues. Written as DNA, the CDR3 is TGTGCCAGCAGTCAAAGCGGGGTGGACACCGGGGAGCTGTTTTTT. Translation gives CASSQSGVDTGELFF.

V is TRBV5-1 and J is TRBJ2-5; TRBD1 agrees at 10 bases. Germline V gene sequence: CDR1 SGHRS, CDR2 YFSETQ. This CDR3 comprises 14 residues. With V trimmed by 4 bases and J by 4 bases, 4 bases remained unmatched. The CDR3 is CASSGWTGGETQYF. In DNA form, the CDR3 reads TGCGCCAGCAGCGGCTGGACAGGGGGAGAGACCCAGTACTTC. Complete variable domain (other parts from reference TRBV5-1 and TRBJ2-5): KAGVTQTPRYLIKTRGQQVTLSCSPISGHRSVSWYQQTPGQGLQFLFEYFSETQRNKGNFPGRFSGRQFSNSRSEMNVSTLELGDSALYLCASSGWTGGETQYFGPGTRLLVL.

This clonotype was seen ten or more times. V is TRBV7-8 and J is TRBJ1-5, with D maybe TRBD1 (6 bases). The CDR3 length is 15 residues. Trimming pared 1 base from V and 2 bases from J, leaving 9 bases between. Germline V gives CDR1 SGHVS, CDR2 FQNEAQ. CDR3 protein: CASSLEQGGNQPQHF. The CDR3 bases are TGTGCCAGCAGCTTAGAACAGGGAGGCAATCAGCCCCAGCATTTT. Based on the CDR3 plus reference TRBV7-8 and TRBJ1-5, the full variable domain is GAGVSQSPRYKVAKRGQDVALRCDPISGHVSLFWYQQALGQGPEFLTYFQNEAQLDKSGLPSDRFFAERPEGSVSTLKIQRTQQEDSAVYLCASSLEQGGNQPQHFGDGTRLSIL.

This clonotype was seen once. CDR3 sequence: CASSLAAGYTEAFF. In nucleotides, the CDR3 is TGTGCCAGCAGCTTAGCTGCGGGTTACACTGAAGCTTTCTTT. This chain uses TRBV7-6 with TRBJ1-1, with D hard to call. The CDR3 is made up of 14 amino acids. Germline V gene lookup returns CDR1 SGHVS and CDR2 FNYEAQ. V gave up 0 bases and J gave up 3 bases, with 8 bases separating them.